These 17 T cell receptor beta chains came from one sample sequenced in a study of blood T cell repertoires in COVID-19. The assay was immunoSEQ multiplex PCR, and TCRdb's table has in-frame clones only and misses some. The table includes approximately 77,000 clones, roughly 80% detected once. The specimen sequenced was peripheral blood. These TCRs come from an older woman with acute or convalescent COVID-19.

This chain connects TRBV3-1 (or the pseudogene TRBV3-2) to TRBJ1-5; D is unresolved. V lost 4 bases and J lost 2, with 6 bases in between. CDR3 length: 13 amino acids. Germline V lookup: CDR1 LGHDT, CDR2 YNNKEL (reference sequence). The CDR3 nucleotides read TGTGCCAGCAGCCTCCGGGGCAATCAGCCCCAGCATTTT. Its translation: CASSLRGNQPQHF.

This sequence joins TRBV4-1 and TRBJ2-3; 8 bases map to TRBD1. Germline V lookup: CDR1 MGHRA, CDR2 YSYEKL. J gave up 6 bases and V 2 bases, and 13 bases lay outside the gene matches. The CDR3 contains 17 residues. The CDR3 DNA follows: TGCGCCAGCAGCCAAATTACAGGGGGACTGCTCTTGGATACGCAGTATTTT. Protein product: CASSQITGGLLLDTQYF.

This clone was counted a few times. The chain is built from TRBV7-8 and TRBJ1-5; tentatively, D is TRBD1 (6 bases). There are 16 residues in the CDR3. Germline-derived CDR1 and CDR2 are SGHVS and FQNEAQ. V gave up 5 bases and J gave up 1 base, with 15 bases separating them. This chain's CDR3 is CASSPRQEGSNQPQHF. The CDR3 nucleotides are TGTGCCAGCAGCCCCCGACAGGAAGGGAGCAATCAGCCCCAGCATTTT.

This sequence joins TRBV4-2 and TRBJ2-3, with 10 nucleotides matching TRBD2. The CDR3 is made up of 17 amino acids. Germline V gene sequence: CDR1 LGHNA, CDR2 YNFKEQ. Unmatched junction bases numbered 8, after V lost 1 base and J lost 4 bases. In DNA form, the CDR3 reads TGTGCCAGCAGCCAAGGGCTAGCGGGGGAGATTTCAGATACGCAGTATTTT. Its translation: CASSQGLAGEISDTQYF.

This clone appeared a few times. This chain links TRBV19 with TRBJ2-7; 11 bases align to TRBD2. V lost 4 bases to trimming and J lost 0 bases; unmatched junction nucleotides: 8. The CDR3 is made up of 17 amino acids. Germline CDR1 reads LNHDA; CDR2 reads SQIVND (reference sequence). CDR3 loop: CASSTGTSGFFSYEQYF. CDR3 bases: TGTGCCAGTAGTACCGGGACTAGCGGCTTCTTCTCCTACGAGCAGTACTTC.

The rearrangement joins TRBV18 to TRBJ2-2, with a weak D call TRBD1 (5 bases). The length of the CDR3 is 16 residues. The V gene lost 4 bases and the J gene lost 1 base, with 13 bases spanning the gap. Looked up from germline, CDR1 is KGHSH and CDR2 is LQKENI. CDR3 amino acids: CASSLLRQQNTGELFF. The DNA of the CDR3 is TGTGCCAGCTCACTATTGCGACAGCAGAACACCGGGGAGCTGTTTTTT.

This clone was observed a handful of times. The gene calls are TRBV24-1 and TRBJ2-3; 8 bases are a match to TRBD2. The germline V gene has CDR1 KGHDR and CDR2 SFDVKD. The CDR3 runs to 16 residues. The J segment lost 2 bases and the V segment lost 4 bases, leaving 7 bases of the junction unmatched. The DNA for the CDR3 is TGTGCCACCAGTGACCCAACTAGCGGCAACACAGATACGCAGTATTTT. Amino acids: CATSDPTSGNTDTQYF.

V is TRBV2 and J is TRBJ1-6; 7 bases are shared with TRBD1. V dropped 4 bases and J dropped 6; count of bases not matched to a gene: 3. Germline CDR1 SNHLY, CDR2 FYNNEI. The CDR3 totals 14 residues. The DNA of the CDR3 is TGTGCCAGCAGTGTAGGGGGCACTAATTCACCCCTCCACTTT. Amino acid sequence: CASSVGGTNSPLHF.

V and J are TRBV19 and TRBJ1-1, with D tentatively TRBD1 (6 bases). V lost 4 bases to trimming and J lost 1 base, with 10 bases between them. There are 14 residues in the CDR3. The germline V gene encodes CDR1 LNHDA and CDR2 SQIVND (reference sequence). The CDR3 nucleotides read TGTGCCAGTAGTACCGGGACAAGGAACACTGAAGCTTTCTTT. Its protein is CASSTGTRNTEAFF.

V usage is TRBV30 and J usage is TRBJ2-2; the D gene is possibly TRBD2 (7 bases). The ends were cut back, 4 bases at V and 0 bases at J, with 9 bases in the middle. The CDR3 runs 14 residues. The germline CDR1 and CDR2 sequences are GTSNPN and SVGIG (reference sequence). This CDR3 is CAWKGGANTGELFF. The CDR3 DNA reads TGTGCCTGGAAAGGGGGGGCGAACACCGGGGAGCTGTTTTTT.

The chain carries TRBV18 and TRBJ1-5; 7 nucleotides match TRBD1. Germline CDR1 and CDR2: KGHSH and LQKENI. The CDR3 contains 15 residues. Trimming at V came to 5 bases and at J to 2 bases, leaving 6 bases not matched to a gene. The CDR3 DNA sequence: TGTGCCAGCTCAACTACAGGGGCAGGCAATCAGCCCCAGCATTTT. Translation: CASSTTGAGNQPQHF.

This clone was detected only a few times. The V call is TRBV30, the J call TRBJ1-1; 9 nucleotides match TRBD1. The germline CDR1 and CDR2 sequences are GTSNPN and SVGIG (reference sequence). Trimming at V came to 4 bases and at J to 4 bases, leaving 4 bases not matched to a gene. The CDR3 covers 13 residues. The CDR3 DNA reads TGTGCCTGGATGGGACAGGGTGGCACTGAAGCTTTCTTT. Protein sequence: CAWMGQGGTEAFF. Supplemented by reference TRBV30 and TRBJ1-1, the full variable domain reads SQTIHQWPATLVQPVGSPLSLECTVEGTSNPNLYWYRQAAGRGLQLLFYSVGIGQISSEVPQNLSASRPQDRQFILSSKKLLLSDSGFYLCAWMGQGGTEAFFGQGTRLTVV.

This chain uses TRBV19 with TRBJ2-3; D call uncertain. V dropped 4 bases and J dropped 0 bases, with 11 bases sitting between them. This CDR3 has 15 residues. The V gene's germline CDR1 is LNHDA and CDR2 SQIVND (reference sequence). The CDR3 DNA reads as TGTGCCAGTAGTACGCTTCTTACTAGCACAGATACGCAGTATTTT. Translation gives CASSTLLTSTDTQYF.

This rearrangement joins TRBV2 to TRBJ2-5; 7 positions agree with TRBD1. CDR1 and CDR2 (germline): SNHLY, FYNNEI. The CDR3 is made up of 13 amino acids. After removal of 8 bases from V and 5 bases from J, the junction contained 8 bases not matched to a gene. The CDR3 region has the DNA TGTGCCAGCCGAGGACAGGTGGCGGAGACCCAGTACTTC. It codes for CASRGQVAETQYF.

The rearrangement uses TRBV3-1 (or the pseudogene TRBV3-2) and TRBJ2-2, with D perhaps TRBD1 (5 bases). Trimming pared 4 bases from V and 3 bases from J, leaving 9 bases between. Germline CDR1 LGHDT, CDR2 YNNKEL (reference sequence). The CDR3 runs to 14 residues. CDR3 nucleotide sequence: TGTGCCAGCAGCCCAAGGGGTTACACCGGGGAGCTGTTTTTT. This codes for CASSPRGYTGELFF.

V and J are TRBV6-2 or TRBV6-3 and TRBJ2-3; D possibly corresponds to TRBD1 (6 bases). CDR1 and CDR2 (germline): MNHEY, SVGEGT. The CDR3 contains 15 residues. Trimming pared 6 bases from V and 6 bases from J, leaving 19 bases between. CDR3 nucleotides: TGTGCCAGCAGACCTCCCAGGGGTTCAACGGATACGCAGTATTTT. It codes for CASRPPRGSTDTQYF.

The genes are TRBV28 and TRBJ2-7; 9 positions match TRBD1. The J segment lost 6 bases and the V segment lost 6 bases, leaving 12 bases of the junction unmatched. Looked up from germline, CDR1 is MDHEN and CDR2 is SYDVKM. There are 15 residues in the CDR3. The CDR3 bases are TGTGCCAGCAGGGGGACCCAACAGGGGGCGCGCGAGCAGTACTTC. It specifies CASRGTQQGAREQYF.